Below are 3 T cell receptor beta chains sequenced from a single sample in a study of shared clonotypes between healthy human individuals. The method was immunoSEQ multiplex PCR; TCRdb's version includes in-frame clones alone and lacks a portion of them. This table holds about 1.5 million clones, approximately 98% found once. The sample consisted of naive CD4+ T cells sorted from blood. Described subset: CD45RA+ positively selected. All receptors derive from a man younger than 45 in good health.

The rearrangement uses TRBV7-7 and TRBJ2-2, with unresolved D. Germline loops: CDR1 SSHAT, CDR2 FNYEAQ (reference sequence). The V and J ends lost 5 bases and 1 base respectively, with 11 bases between them. The CDR3 is 15 amino acids. CDR3 region: CASSAKDLNTGELFF. DNA of the CDR3: TGTGCCAGCAGCGCAAAGGACCTGAACACCGGGGAGCTGTTTTTT.

Concerning this clone: Mismatch with germline at one junction end may stem from a read error. The chain carries TRBV6-1 and TRBJ2-7, with 7 bases lining up with TRBD1. The CDR3 totals 14 residues. The V gene's germline CDR1 is MNHNS and CDR2 SASEGT. The CDR3 coding sequence is TGTGCCAGCAGTGAATGGGACAGCTCCTATGAGCAGTACTTC. This codes for CASSEWDSSYEQYF.

The V and J genes are TRBV28 and TRBJ2-7, with D uncertain. Germline loops: CDR1 MDHEN, CDR2 SYDVKM. V lost 2 bases to trimming and J lost 2 bases, with 7 bases between them. The length of the CDR3 is 13 residues. CDR3 nucleotide sequence: TGTGCCAGCAGTTTACCCAGGCCCTACGAGCAGTACTTC. Encoded protein: CASSLPRPYEQYF.